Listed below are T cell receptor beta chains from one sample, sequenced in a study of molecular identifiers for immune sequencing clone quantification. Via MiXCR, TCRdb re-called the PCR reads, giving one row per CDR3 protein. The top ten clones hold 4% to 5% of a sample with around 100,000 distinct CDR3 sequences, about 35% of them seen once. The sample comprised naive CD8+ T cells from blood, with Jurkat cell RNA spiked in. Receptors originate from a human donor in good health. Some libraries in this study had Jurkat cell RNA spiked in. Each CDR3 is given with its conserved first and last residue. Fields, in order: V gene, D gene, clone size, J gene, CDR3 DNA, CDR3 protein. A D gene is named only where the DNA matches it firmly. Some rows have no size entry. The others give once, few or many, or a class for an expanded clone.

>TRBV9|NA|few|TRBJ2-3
TGTGCCAGCAGCGTAGTTGGAAGCGGGTATACGCAGTATTTT
CASSVVGSGYTQYF
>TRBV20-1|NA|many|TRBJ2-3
TGCAGTGAAAGGTCGCCGCAGTATTTT
CSERSPQYF
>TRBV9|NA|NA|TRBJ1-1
TGTGCCAGCAGCCCACCCGACAGAAACACTGAAGCTTTCTTT
CASSPPDRNTEAFF
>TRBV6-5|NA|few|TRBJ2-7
TGTGCCAGCAGTTCCACAGGGCCCTCGGACGAGCAGTACTTC
CASSSTGPSDEQYF
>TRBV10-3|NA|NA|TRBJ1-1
TGTGCCATGGGGGAGAACACTGAAGCTTTCTTT
CAMGENTEAFF
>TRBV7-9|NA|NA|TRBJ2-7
TGTGCCAGCAGCCCGCACAGTCGCGGGAAATACGAGCAGGACTTC
CASSPHSRGKYEQDF
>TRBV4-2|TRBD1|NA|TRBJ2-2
TGTGCCAGCAGCCACAGACAGGGACCCACCGGGGAGCTGTTTTTT
CASSHRQGPTGELFF
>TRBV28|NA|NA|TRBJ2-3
TGTGCCAGCAACCGCTTAGCCCCCTCGGCAGATACGCAGTATTTT
CASNRLAPSADTQYF
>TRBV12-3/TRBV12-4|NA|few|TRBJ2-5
TGTGCCAGCAGTACGTCAGGACAACCCCAAGAGACCCAGTACTTC
CASSTSGQPQETQYF
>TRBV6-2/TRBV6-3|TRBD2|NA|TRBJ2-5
TGTGCCAGCAGGCAACCAGCGGGAGCGTACCAAGAGACCCAGTACTTC
CASRQPAGAYQETQYF
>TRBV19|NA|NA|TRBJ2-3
TGTGCCAGTAGTATAGATCTACGTAGCACAGATACGCAGTATTTT
CASSIDLRSTDTQYF
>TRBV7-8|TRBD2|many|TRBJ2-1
TGTGCCAGCAGCTTAGTATGGACTAGCGGGAGCCCCATCTCCTACAATGAGCAGTTCTTC
CASSLVWTSGSPISYNEQFF
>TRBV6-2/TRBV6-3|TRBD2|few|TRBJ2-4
TGTGCCAGCAGGCGAGGACTAGCGGGATTCCGAAACATTCAGTACTTC
CASRRGLAGFRNIQYF
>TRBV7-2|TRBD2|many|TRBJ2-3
TGTGCCAGCAGCTTTGGGCTAGCGGGCCCCACAGATACGCAGTATTTT
CASSFGLAGPTDTQYF
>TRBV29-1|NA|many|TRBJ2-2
TGCAGCGTTGAAGCTCGGGCCACCGGGGAGCTGTTTTTT
CSVEARATGELFF
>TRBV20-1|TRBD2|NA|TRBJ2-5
TGCAGTGCTAGACCTAGCGGGAGTAGGGAGACCCAGTACTTC
CSARPSGSRETQYF
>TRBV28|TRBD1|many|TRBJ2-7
TGTGCCAGCAGCAACACAGGGGGTTGGTACGAGCAGTACTTC
CASSNTGGWYEQYF
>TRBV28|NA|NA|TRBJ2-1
TGTGCCAGCAATACTGGGTTTGAGCAGTTCTTC
CASNTGFEQFF
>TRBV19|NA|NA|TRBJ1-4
TGTGCCAGTAGTCGGTGGGAGGACAATGAAAAACTGTTTTTT
CASSRWEDNEKLFF
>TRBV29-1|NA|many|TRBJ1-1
TGCAGCGTTCCGGGGGGGGCCATGAACACTGAAGCTTTCTTT
CSVPGGAMNTEAFF
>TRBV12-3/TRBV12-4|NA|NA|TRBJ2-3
TGTGCCAGCAGTCCGACTAGGCTGGATACGCAGTATTTT
CASSPTRLDTQYF
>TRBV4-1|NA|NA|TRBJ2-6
TGCGCCAGCAGCCACGCAAGTAAAGGACCGCATTTCCCGGGGGCCAACGTCCTGACTTTC
CASSHASKGPHFPGANVLTF
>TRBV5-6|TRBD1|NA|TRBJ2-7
TGTGCCAGCAGCCAGGGACAGGGGGCTGGGGAGCAGTACTTC
CASSQGQGAGEQYF
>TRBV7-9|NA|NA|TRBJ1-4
TGTGCCAGCAGCCAAATGGGGAGAGCAAGTGATAAACTGTTTTTT
CASSQMGRASDKLFF
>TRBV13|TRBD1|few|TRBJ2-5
TGTGCCAGCAGCCAAGGGACAGAGAAAGAGACCCAGTACTTC
CASSQGTEKETQYF
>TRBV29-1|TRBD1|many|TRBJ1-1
TGCAGCGTCGGGGACAGCAACACTGAAGCTTTCTTT
CSVGDSNTEAFF
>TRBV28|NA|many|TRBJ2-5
TGTGCCAGCAACCACCCCGTTCGCCCCCAAGAGACCCAGTACTTC
CASNHPVRPQETQYF
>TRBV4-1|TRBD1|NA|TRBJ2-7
TGCGCCAGCAGCCAAGGACAGGGGGCTTCCTACGAGCAGTACTTC
CASSQGQGASYEQYF
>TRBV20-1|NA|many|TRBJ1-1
TGCAGTGCTCCCTTTAGGGGAGAAGCTTTCTTT
CSAPFRGEAFF
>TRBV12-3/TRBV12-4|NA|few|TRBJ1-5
TGTGCCAGCAGTTGGGACCCTTATAGCAATCAGCCCCAGCATTTT
CASSWDPYSNQPQHF
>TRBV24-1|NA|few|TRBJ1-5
TGTGCCACCAGTGAGGCGAGGGGACCCCAGCCCCAGCATTTT
CATSEARGPQPQHF
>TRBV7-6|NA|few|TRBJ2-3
TGTGCCAGCAGCTTAGTAGCTAGCAACACAGATACGCAGTATTTT
CASSLVASNTDTQYF